The present T cell receptor beta chain was sequenced within a study of human T cells and chemical hapten exposure. Study-level background: Patients additionally received therapeutic doses of diphenylcyclopropenone on the scalp once a week, and this continued throughout the approximately 26-week study.

Each cDNA molecule in the library carried unique molecular identifiers. TCRdb processed the RACE reads anew with MiXCR; each CDR3 protein has one entry. This table has fewer than 200,000 distinct CDR3 sequences, 25% to 35% appearing once. Time point: pre-sensitization, week 0. The sample's treatment: therapeutic diphenylcyclopropenone sensitization with weekly scalp DPC. The sequencing here drew on whole blood, taken in connection with sensitization to the hapten diphenylcyclopropenone (DPC). This receptor was taken from a woman aged 25 to 39 with alopecia areata. Some clones in this sample may be carry-over from other donors' samples.

Written as DNA, the CDR3 is TGCGCCAGCAGCTTGAGAGGGGTTCTCCCAGATACGCAGTATTTT. Translated: CASSLRGVLPDTQYF. This rearrangement joins TRBV5-1 to TRBJ2-3; D may be TRBD1 or TRBD2 (5 bases each). This CDR3 region has 15 residues. The V end was cut by 1 base, the J end by 4 bases, with 13 bases between. The germline V gene has CDR1 SGHRS and CDR2 YFSETQ.